These 28 T cell receptor beta chains were all obtained from the same sample, sequenced in a study of blood T cell repertoires in COVID-19. Here immunoSEQ multiplex PCR was the method, and the copy in TCRdb shows in-frame clones only, minus some. The sample contains some 140,000 clones, 79% of which appear only once. The sequenced sample consisted of peripheral blood. These receptor sequences come from a man aged 60 to 69 with acute or convalescent COVID-19.

This clone was counted a few times. The chain has TRBV7-2 and TRBJ1-2; D ambiguous. CDR1 is SGHTA, CDR2 FQGNSA, per germline. Trimming cost V 1 base and J 4 bases, with 13 bases left between them. This CDR3 has 15 amino acids. Here the CDR3 DNA reads TGTGCCAGCAGCTTAGACCGGGATGAGAGCTATGGCTACACCTTC. Translated: CASSLDRDESYGYTF.

This sequence joins TRBV6-2 or TRBV6-3 and TRBJ2-5, with 11 nucleotides matching TRBD2. This CDR3 is 16 amino acids long. The V and J ends lost 5 bases and 1 base, in that order; junction bases with no gene match: 6. In germline, CDR1 is MNHEY, CDR2 SVGEGT. CDR3 region: CASSKLTSGTQETQYF. DNA of the CDR3: TGTGCCAGCAGTAAGCTGACTAGCGGGACCCAAGAGACCCAGTACTTC.

This clone has more than one count but fewer than ten. This chain links TRBV2 with TRBJ1-5, with a tentative D call TRBD1 (6 bases). Looked up from germline, CDR1 is SNHLY and CDR2 is FYNNEI. The CDR3 length is 16 residues. Between the trimmed V and J ends, which lost 7 bases and 5 bases, there was a span of 21 bases. In nucleotides, the CDR3 is TGTGCCAGCAACCAGAGGGGGATGGGTGGGGATCAGCCCCAGCATTTT. Its translation is CASNQRGMGGDQPQHF.

This clone was counted a few times. The chain has TRBV29-1 and TRBJ2-1; D is uncertain. In germline, CDR1 is SQVTM, CDR2 ANQGSEA. Trimming removed 5 bases at V and 6 bases at J, with 14 bases between. CDR3 length: 13 amino acids. The CDR3 here is CSVRQAQLNEQFF. The CDR3 DNA reads TGCAGCGTTCGCCAGGCCCAACTCAATGAGCAGTTCTTC.

The gene calls are TRBV29-1 and TRBJ2-1, with D perhaps TRBD1 (5 bases). There are 14 residues in the CDR3. The germline gives CDR1 SQVTM, CDR2 ANQGSEA. V lost 2 bases to trimming and J lost 6 bases, with 14 bases between them. The CDR3 here is CSVESQGWSNEQFF. Here the CDR3 DNA reads TGCAGCGTTGAATCTCAGGGTTGGTCCAATGAGCAGTTCTTC.

This clone was recorded once. The genes are TRBV4-2 and TRBJ1-6, with 7 bases lining up with TRBD1. With 2 bases clipped from V and 0 bases from J, the junction kept 4 bases outside the gene matches. The germline V gene has CDR1 LGHNA and CDR2 YNFKEQ. There are 17 residues in the CDR3. The CDR3 region is CASSQRDSSSYNSPLHF. The CDR3 DNA reads as TGTGCCAGCAGCCAACGGGACAGTAGCTCCTATAATTCACCCCTCCACTTT.

The J gene is TRBJ1-5, the V gene TRBV30; D is uncertain. This CDR3 has 13 residues. Trimming pared 8 bases from V and 7 bases from J, leaving 18 bases between. Germline loops: CDR1 GTSNPN, CDR2 SVGIG (reference sequence). CDR3 in amino acids: CALGGGKGQPQHF. The CDR3 DNA reads TGTGCCCTTGGCGGAGGGAAGGGACAGCCCCAGCATTTT.

The V gene is TRBV6-2 or TRBV6-3, the J gene TRBJ2-5, with D possibly TRBD2 on 5 matching bases. This CDR3 contains 13 residues. V was trimmed by 2 bases and J by 5 bases, leaving 9 bases between them. Germline-derived CDR1 and CDR2 are MNHEY and SVGEGT. Written as DNA, the CDR3 is TGTGCCAGCAGTTACGTAGGAGGTGAGACCCAGTACTTC. Protein: CASSYVGGETQYF.

The chain combines TRBV28 with TRBJ1-1; a possible D gene is TRBD1 (5 bases). V was trimmed by 8 bases and J by 1 base, leaving 17 bases between them. The CDR3 contains 15 residues. Germline V gives CDR1 MDHEN, CDR2 SYDVKM. CDR3 region: CASVESGTPNTEAFF. In nucleotides, the CDR3 is TGTGCCAGCGTCGAATCCGGGACTCCGAACACTGAAGCTTTCTTT.

The V gene is TRBV29-1, the J gene TRBJ2-2; 10 nucleotides line up with TRBD1. The CDR3 has 15 residues. The ends lost 7 bases at V and 7 bases at J; junction bases unmatched: 12. Looked up from germline, CDR1 is SQVTM and CDR2 is ANQGSEA. Written as DNA, the CDR3 is TGCAGCGCTGCGTCCGGACAGGGGGTGGTCGGGGAGCTGTTTTTT. Translation gives CSAASGQGVVGELFF.

The chain combines TRBV23-1 with TRBJ2-2, with D unresolved. TRBV23-1 is reported as an ORF; its role is uncertain. Deletions cut 4 bases from V and 2 bases from J, with 20 bases between. The CDR3 covers 18 residues. The chain's CDR3 is CASSPSNGLDCNTGELFF. In nucleotides, the CDR3 is TGCGCCAGCAGTCCCTCAAATGGCCTCGACTGCAACACCGGGGAGCTGTTTTTT.

The chain employs TRBV4-2 and TRBJ1-2; D call uncertain. This CDR3 region has 18 residues. The germline CDR1 and CDR2 sequences are LGHNA and YNFKEQ. The V and J ends lost 1 base and 8 bases respectively, with 26 bases between them. CDR3 nucleotide sequence: TGTGCCAGCAGCCAAGGACCCCCTTTCAGGCCGGTGGTCCGAGGCTACACCTTC. It specifies CASSQGPPFRPVVRGYTF.

This rearrangement joins TRBV7-9 to TRBJ1-2; 8 nucleotides match TRBD1. The CDR3 extends over 14 amino acids. The germline V gene encodes CDR1 SEHNR and CDR2 FQNEAQ (reference sequence). V lost 5 bases to trimming and J lost 0 bases; unmatched junction nucleotides: 2. CDR3: CASSPTGANYGYTF. The DNA of the CDR3 is TGTGCCAGCAGCCCGACAGGGGCTAACTATGGCTACACCTTC. Full variable domain (rest looked up from reference TRBV7-9 and TRBJ1-2): DTGVSQNPRHKITKRGQNVTFRCDPISEHNRLYWYRQTLGQGPEFLTYFQNEAQLEKSRLLSDRFSAERPKGSFSTLEIQRTEQGDSAMYLCASSPTGANYGYTFGSGTRLTVV.

The chain carries TRBV19 and TRBJ2-4; a weak D match, TRBD1 (6 bases). Germline CDR1 is LNHDA and CDR2 is SQIVND (reference sequence). This CDR3 is built from 15 residues. V was cut by 5 bases and J by 6 bases, with 17 bases left in between. Here the CDR3 reads CASSLNRDGGNIQYF. The CDR3 region has the DNA TGTGCCAGTAGTTTAAACAGGGATGGAGGAAACATTCAGTACTTC.

The CDR3 loop is CASTEGQGWASPLHF. Here the CDR3 DNA reads TGTGCCAGTACCGAAGGTCAGGGATGGGCATCACCCCTCCACTTT. This sequence joins TRBV19 and TRBJ1-6; possibly TRBD1 for D (5 bases). V was cut by 7 bases and J by 10 bases, with 20 bases left in between. The CDR3 runs 15 residues. Germline V CDR1 and CDR2: LNHDA, SQIVND (reference sequence).

This sequence joins TRBV27 and TRBJ2-7, with 8 bases matching TRBD1. Germline trimming cut 4 bases from V and 6 bases from J; bases unmatched to any gene: 11. Germline values: CDR1 MNHEY, CDR2 SMNVEV (reference sequence). The CDR3 covers 15 residues. CDR3 DNA: TGTGCCAGCAGTTCGGCCGGGACAGGAGGGTTCGAGCAGTACTTC. Translated, it gives CASSSAGTGGFEQYF.

There are a few counts of this clone. The chain has TRBV4-3 and TRBJ2-7; TRBD1 might be the D (5 bases). The germline CDR1 and CDR2 sequences are LGHNA and YSLEER. With 1 base removed from V and 7 bases from J, the gap between germline ends came to 11 bases. This CDR3 has 13 amino acids. In DNA, the CDR3 is TGCGCCAGCAGCCAAGTGACAGTGGGGGAGCAGTACTTC. Translating gives CASSQVTVGEQYF.

The CDR3 DNA sequence: TGTGCCAGCAGTGCCCGAGGCGGGGGGATAAACATTCAGTACTTC. This translates into CASSARGGGINIQYF. The chain employs TRBV27 and TRBJ2-4; 8 bases line up with TRBD2. In germline, CDR1 is MNHEY, CDR2 SMNVEV (reference sequence). Unmatched junction bases numbered 9, after V lost 5 bases and J lost 6 bases. There are 15 residues in the CDR3.

This chain joins TRBV27 and TRBJ2-2; D ambiguous. Deletions cut 2 bases from V and 4 bases from J, with 11 bases between. Germline values: CDR1 MNHEY, CDR2 SMNVEV (reference sequence). The CDR3 totals 15 residues. CDR3 sequence (DNA): TGTGCCAGCAGTTTAACGACTGGTATCACCGGGGAGCTGTTTTTT. Its translation is CASSLTTGITGELFF.

The gene calls are TRBV7-8 and TRBJ1-5, with 8 bases fitting TRBD1. Germline V gene data show CDR1 as SGHVS and CDR2 as FQNEAQ. There are 14 residues in the CDR3. V shed 2 bases, J shed 6 bases, and the junction held 3 bases outside the gene matches. CDR3 region: CASSLQGAVQPQHF. The CDR3 coding sequence is TGTGCCAGCAGCTTACAGGGGGCTGTTCAGCCCCAGCATTTT.

The CDR3 nucleotides read TGTGCCAGCAGCCACGGACAGTTGCTCTCTGGAAACACCATATATTTT. Translation gives CASSHGQLLSGNTIYF. V usage is TRBV3-1 (or the pseudogene TRBV3-2) and J usage is TRBJ1-3; the D gene is possibly TRBD1 (6 bases). CDR1 is LGHDT, CDR2 YNNKEL, per germline (reference sequence). The V end lost 3 bases, the J end lost 0 bases, and 12 bases lay between the germline ends. The CDR3 sequence is 16 residues long.

This chain links TRBV7-8 with TRBJ2-2, with TRBD1 matching 8 bases. This CDR3 has 16 residues. After removal of 5 bases from V and 4 bases from J, the junction contained 9 bases not matched to a gene. The V gene's germline CDR1 is SGHVS and CDR2 FQNEAQ. As DNA, the CDR3 is TGTGCCAGCAGCCCAATGACAGGGGTTGGCACCGGGGAGCTGTTTTTT. Its protein product is CASSPMTGVGTGELFF.

The CDR3, as DNA: TGTGCCAGCAGTCAAGATTCGGGGTATAGCACAGATACGCAGTATTTT. Its translation: CASSQDSGYSTDTQYF. The V gene is TRBV2, the J gene TRBJ2-3, with a weak D call TRBD2 (5 bases). In germline, CDR1 is SNHLY, CDR2 FYNNEI. This CDR3 has 16 amino acids. V was shortened by 5 bases and J by 0 bases, with 15 bases between the two germline ends.

The chain links TRBV6-6 to TRBJ2-7; a weak D match, TRBD2 (5 bases). Trimming cost V 7 bases and J 2 bases, with 12 bases left between them. CDR1 is MNHNY and CDR2 is SVGAGI in the germline V gene (reference sequence). The CDR3 covers 13 residues. CDR3 DNA sequence: TGTGCCAGCACGGAGGCTCCCCCCTACGAGCAGTACTTC. The encoded protein is CASTEAPPYEQYF.

This chain joins TRBV28 and TRBJ1-3; 9 positions match TRBD1. V lost 3 bases to trimming and J lost 0 bases; unmatched junction nucleotides: 6. The CDR3 sequence is 17 residues long. Germline CDR1 and CDR2: MDHEN and SYDVKM. The CDR3, as DNA: TGTGCCAGCAGTTTGTTCGGGACAGGGATCTCTGGAAACACCATATATTTT. This encodes CASSLFGTGISGNTIYF.

This clone came up a few times. The chain joins TRBV2 to TRBJ2-7, with unresolved D. The CDR3 loop spans 11 amino acids. Germline values: CDR1 SNHLY, CDR2 FYNNEI. V shed 6 bases and J shed 6 bases, with 9 bases lying between them. The chain's CDR3 is CASSATVEQYF. CDR3 nucleotide sequence: TGTGCCAGCAGCGCTACGGTCGAGCAGTACTTC.

The V call is TRBV11-2, the J call TRBJ2-1; 11 nucleotides line up with TRBD1. Germline loops: CDR1 SGHAT, CDR2 FQNNGV. V lost 6 bases and J lost 4; bases outside the gene matches: 8. The CDR3 runs to 16 residues. CDR3 amino acids: CASRPLGDRGYNEQFF. CDR3 nucleotides: TGTGCCAGCAGACCCCTAGGGGACAGGGGGTACAATGAGCAGTTCTTC.

The chain has TRBV19 and TRBJ1-3; no clear D. Germline CDR1 LNHDA, CDR2 SQIVND (reference sequence). This CDR3 is 19 amino acids long. Trimming cost V 3 bases and J 0 bases, with 21 bases left between them. The CDR3 DNA reads TGTGCCAGTAGTATGTTAACTTCCGCGGTCAGCCGCTCTGGAAACACCATATATTTT. This encodes CASSMLTSAVSRSGNTIYF.